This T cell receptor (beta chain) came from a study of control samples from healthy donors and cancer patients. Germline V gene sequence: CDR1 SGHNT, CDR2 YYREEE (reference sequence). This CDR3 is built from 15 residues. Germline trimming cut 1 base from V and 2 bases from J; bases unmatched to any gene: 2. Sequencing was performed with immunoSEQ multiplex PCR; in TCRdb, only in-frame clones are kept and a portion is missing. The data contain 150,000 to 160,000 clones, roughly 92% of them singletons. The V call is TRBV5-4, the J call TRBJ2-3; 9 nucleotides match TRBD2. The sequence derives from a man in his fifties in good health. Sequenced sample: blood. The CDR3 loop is CASSLKREATDTQYF. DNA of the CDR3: TGTGCCAGCAGCTTGAAGCGGGAGGCCACAGATACGCAGTATTTT.